Described below is a single T cell receptor beta chain sequence and its context. This entry belongs to a study of control samples from healthy donors and cancer patients. From germline, CDR1 is SNHLY and CDR2 FYNNEI. This CDR3 spans 14 amino acids. V dropped 7 bases and J dropped 0 bases, with 13 bases sitting between them. Clones were sequenced by immunoSEQ multiplex PCR, and TCRdb holds only the in-frame ones, with some missing. Found here are about 55,000 clones, 85% to 95% of them singletons; the top ten hold nearly 2.5%. The V gene is TRBV2, the J gene TRBJ2-7, with TRBD1 as a possible D gene (6 bases). What was sequenced was blood. The source of this sequence is a man aged 25 to 45 in good health. The CDR3 protein is CASTVQGNSYEQYF. The CDR3 DNA sequence: TGTGCCAGCACCGTACAGGGAAACTCCTACGAGCAGTACTTC.